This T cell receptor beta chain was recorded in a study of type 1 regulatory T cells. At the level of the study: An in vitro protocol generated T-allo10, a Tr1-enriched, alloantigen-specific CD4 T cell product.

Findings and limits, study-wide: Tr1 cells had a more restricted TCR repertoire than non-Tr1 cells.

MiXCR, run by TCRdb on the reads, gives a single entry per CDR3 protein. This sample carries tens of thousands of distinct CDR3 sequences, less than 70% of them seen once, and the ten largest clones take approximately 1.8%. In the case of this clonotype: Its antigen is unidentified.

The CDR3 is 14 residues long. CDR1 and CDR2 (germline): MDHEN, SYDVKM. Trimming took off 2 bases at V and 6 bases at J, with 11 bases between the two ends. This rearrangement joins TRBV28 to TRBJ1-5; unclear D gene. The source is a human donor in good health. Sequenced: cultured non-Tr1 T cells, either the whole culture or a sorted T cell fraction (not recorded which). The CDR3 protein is CASSLRGNGQPQHF. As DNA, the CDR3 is TGTGCCAGCAGTTTAAGAGGGAATGGTCAGCCCCAGCATTTT. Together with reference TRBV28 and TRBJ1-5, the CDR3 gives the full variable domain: DVKVTQSSRYLVKRTGEKVFLECVQDMDHENMFWYRQDPGLGLRLIYFSYDVKMKEKGDIPEGYSVSREKKERFSLILESASTNQTSMYLCASSLRGNGQPQHFGDGTRLSIL.